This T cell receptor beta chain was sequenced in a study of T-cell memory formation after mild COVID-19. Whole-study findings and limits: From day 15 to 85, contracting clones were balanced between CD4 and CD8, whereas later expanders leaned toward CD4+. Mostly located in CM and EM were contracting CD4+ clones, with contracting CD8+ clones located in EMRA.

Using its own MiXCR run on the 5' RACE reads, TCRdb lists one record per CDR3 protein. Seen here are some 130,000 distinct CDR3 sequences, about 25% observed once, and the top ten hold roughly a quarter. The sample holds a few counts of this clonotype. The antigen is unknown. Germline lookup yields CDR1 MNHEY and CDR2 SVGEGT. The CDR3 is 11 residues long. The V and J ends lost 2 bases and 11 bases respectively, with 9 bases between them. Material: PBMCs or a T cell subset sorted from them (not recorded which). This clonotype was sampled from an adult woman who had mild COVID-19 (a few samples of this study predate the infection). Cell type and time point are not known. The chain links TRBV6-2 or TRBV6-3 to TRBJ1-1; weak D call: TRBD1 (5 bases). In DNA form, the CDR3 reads TGTGCCAGCAGTTACGCAGGGCTGGCTTTCTTT. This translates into CASSYAGLAFF.